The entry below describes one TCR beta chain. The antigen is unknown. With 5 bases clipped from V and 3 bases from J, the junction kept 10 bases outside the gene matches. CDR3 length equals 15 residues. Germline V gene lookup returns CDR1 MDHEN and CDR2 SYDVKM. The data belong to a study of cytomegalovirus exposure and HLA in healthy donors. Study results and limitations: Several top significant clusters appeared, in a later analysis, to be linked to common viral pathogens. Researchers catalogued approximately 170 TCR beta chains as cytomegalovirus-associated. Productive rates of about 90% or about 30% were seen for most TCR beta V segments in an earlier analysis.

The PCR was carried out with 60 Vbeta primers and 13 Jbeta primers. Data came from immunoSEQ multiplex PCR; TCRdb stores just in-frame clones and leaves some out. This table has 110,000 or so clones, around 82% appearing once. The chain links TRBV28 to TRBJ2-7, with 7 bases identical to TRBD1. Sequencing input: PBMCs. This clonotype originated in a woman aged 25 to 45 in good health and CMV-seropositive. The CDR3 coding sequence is TGTGCCAGCAGTGCGGACAGGAACATAATCTACGAGCAGTACTTC. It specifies CASSADRNIIYEQYF.